This TCR beta chain was documented in a study of cytomegalovirus exposure and HLA in healthy donors. Per the germline V gene, CDR1 is SGHRS and CDR2 is YFSETQ. The CDR3 sequence is 15 residues long. The V and J ends lost 4 bases and 8 bases, in that order; junction bases with no gene match: 7. The PCR had 60 Vbeta and 13 Jbeta primers. Measured with immunoSEQ multiplex PCR; TCRdb has only the in-frame clones, and not every one. The sample yields 90,000 or so clones, roughly 74% seen once. This sequence originates from a woman aged 18-29 years in good health and CMV-seropositive. Sample: PBMCs. The rearrangement uses TRBV5-1 and TRBJ1-4, with TRBD1 identical over 11 bases. CDR3: CASSPRTGGGEKLFF. Here the CDR3 DNA reads TGCGCCAGCAGCCCTCGGACAGGGGGCGGCGAAAAACTGTTTTTT.